Following are 14 T cell receptor beta chains from one sample sequenced in a study of beta chain features in type 1 diabetes. Reverse transcribing all isolated RNA meant expressed TCRB transcripts were sequenced. The method was immunoSEQ multiplex PCR; TCRdb's version includes in-frame clones alone and lacks a portion of them. In the table there are about 410,000 clones, roughly 14% of which are singletons. Sequencing used naive CD4+ T cells from blood. These receptors all come from a man aged 30 to 39 in good health.

This clone was counted a few times. This chain connects TRBV11-2 to TRBJ1-4; D remains ambiguous. V shed 5 bases and J shed 5 bases, with 9 bases lying between them. The CDR3 sequence is 13 residues long. The germline gives CDR1 SGHAT, CDR2 FQNNGV. The CDR3 region is CASSPRPNEKLFF. Here the CDR3 DNA reads TGTGCCAGCAGCCCTCGGCCCAATGAAAAACTGTTTTTT. Filled out from reference TRBV11-2 and TRBJ1-4, the complete variable domain reads EAGVAQSPRYKIIEKRQSVAFWCNPISGHATLYWYQQILGQGPKLLIQFQNNGVVDDSQLPKDRFSAERLKGVDSTLKIQPAKLEDSAVYLCASSPRPNEKLFFGSGTQLSVL.

With regard to this clone: Additional DNA sequences in this sample encode the identical CDR3. The chain combines TRBV29-1 with TRBJ2-5; a weak D match, TRBD1 (5 bases). The CDR3 loop spans 11 amino acids. Deletions cut 4 bases from V and 5 bases from J, with 8 bases between. From germline, CDR1 is SQVTM and CDR2 ANQGSEA. The CDR3 DNA reads TGCAGCGTTGTAGGGGCCGAGACCCAGTACTTC. Encoded protein: CSVVGAETQYF.

The chain couples TRBV18 to TRBJ2-1; a weak D match, TRBD2 (5 bases). Germline-derived CDR1 and CDR2 are KGHSH and LQKENI. V was pared by 3 bases and J by 7 bases, with 16 bases between. CDR3 length: 15 amino acids. CDR3 in DNA: TGTGCCAGCTCACCTCTAAGCGGTAGAGGGAATGAGCAGTTCTTC. This translates into CASSPLSGRGNEQFF.

The rearrangement joins TRBV11-2 to TRBJ2-4, with TRBD1 as a possible D gene (6 bases). The CDR3 loop spans 17 amino acids. V gave up 5 bases and J gave up 0 bases, with 17 bases separating them. Germline-derived CDR1 and CDR2 are SGHAT and FQNNGV. CDR3 in amino acids: CASSHYQTGLAKNIQYF. CDR3 DNA sequence: TGTGCCAGCAGCCACTACCAGACAGGACTAGCCAAAAACATTCAGTACTTC.

This sequence joins TRBV5-1 and TRBJ1-1, with D unclear. Trimming pared 0 bases from V and 5 bases from J, leaving 14 bases between. The CDR3 is 15 amino acids. The germline CDR1 and CDR2 sequences are SGHRS and YFSETQ. This CDR3 reads CASSLDEGRKTEAFF. DNA for the CDR3: TGCGCCAGCAGCTTGGACGAGGGAAGAAAGACTGAAGCTTTCTTT. The complete variable domain, with remaining parts taken from reference TRBV5-1 and TRBJ1-1, reads KAGVTQTPRYLIKTRGQQVTLSCSPISGHRSVSWYQQTPGQGLQFLFEYFSETQRNKGNFPGRFSGRQFSNSRSEMNVSTLELGDSALYLCASSLDEGRKTEAFFGQGTRLTVV.

This clone was found a few times. The chain couples TRBV30 to TRBJ1-3; D gene ambiguous. CDR1 and CDR2 (germline): GTSNPN, SVGIG (reference sequence). Between the trimmed V and J ends, which lost 1 base and 3 bases, there was a span of 4 bases. CDR3 length: 12 residues. The CDR3 sequence is CAWSDFGNTIYF. In DNA form, the CDR3 reads TGTGCCTGGAGTGATTTTGGAAACACCATATATTTT. Full variable domain (missing parts from reference TRBV30 and TRBJ1-3): SQTIHQWPATLVQPVGSPLSLECTVEGTSNPNLYWYRQAAGRGLQLLFYSVGIGQISSEVPQNLSASRPQDRQFILSSKKLLLSDSGFYLCAWSDFGNTIYFGEGSWLTVV.

The rearrangement uses TRBV18 and TRBJ1-5, with D uncertain. This CDR3 region has 15 residues. Trimming took 6 bases from V and 6 from J, leaving 18 bases between them. The germline V gene has CDR1 KGHSH and CDR2 LQKENI. The CDR3 region is CASSSQSGVRQPQHF. CDR3 nucleotide sequence: TGTGCCAGCTCTTCCCAAAGCGGGGTGCGTCAGCCCCAGCATTTT.

This clone was seen more than once but under ten times. The rearrangement uses TRBV5-1 and TRBJ2-3; D uncertain. CDR1 and CDR2 from the germline V gene are SGHRS and YFSETQ. Trimming cost V 2 bases and J 1 base, with 5 bases left between them. The CDR3 length is 13 residues. As DNA, the CDR3 is TGCGCCAGCAGCTTTATGGGCACAGATACGCAGTATTTT. Amino acids: CASSFMGTDTQYF.

The V call is TRBV5-4, the J call TRBJ1-4; TRBD1 is a possible D gene (5 bases). Germline V gives CDR1 SGHNT, CDR2 YYREEE (reference sequence). Trimming cost V 0 bases and J 0 bases, with 9 bases left between them. This CDR3 is 16 amino acids long. CDR3: CASSLGATATNEKLFF. In nucleotides, the CDR3 is TGTGCCAGCAGCTTGGGGGCGACAGCAACTAATGAAAAACTGTTTTTT. The entire variable domain, with the rest obtained from reference TRBV5-4 and TRBJ1-4, is as follows: ETGVTQSPTHLIKTRGQQVTLRCSSQSGHNTVSWYQQALGQGPQFIFQYYREEENGRGNFPPRFSGLQFPNYSSELNVNALELDDSALYLCASSLGATATNEKLFFGSGTQLSVL.

In its sample, this clone was seen a few times. The CDR3 coding sequence is TGTGCCAGCAGCCTAGGGGGACGGACCTACGAGCAGTACTTC. It encodes CASSLGGRTYEQYF. The J gene is TRBJ2-7, the V gene TRBV14, with a weak D call TRBD1 (6 bases). This CDR3 spans 14 amino acids. Trimming stripped 4 bases from V and 2 bases from J, with 12 bases between. Germline lookup yields CDR1 SGHDN and CDR2 FVKESK.

The chain has TRBV9 and TRBJ2-1, with 11 bases fitting TRBD1. V lost 0 bases and J lost 3; bases outside the gene matches: 2. Germline loops: CDR1 SGDLS, CDR2 YYNGEE. CDR3 length: 16 residues. The CDR3 here is CASSVAGQGGYNEQFF. The CDR3, as DNA: TGTGCCAGCAGCGTAGCGGGACAGGGGGGCTACAATGAGCAGTTCTTC.

This chain joins TRBV30 and TRBJ1-1; 9 nucleotides align to TRBD1. Germline V gene sequence: CDR1 GTSNPN, CDR2 SVGIG (reference sequence). The CDR3 is 13 residues long. The J segment lost 10 bases and the V segment lost 2 bases, leaving 8 bases of the junction unmatched. In nucleotides, the CDR3 is TGTGCCTGGAGTTTAGGACAGGGGTTTGGAGCTTTCTTT. Protein product: CAWSLGQGFGAFF.

In this sample, this clone turned up a few times. This chain links TRBV9 with TRBJ2-3, with D hard to call. The CDR3 loop spans 13 amino acids. V was cut by 5 bases and J by 2 bases, with 9 bases left in between. Germline assignment: CDR1 SGDLS and CDR2 YYNGEE. The CDR3 protein is CASSKLNTDTQYF. The CDR3 region has the DNA TGTGCCAGCAGTAAGCTGAACACAGATACGCAGTATTTT.

The rearrangement links TRBV7-9 to TRBJ2-6; 10 bases are shared with TRBD2. Germline V gene sequence: CDR1 SEHNR, CDR2 FQNEAQ (reference sequence). The CDR3 spans 17 residues. V shed 2 bases, J shed 3 bases, and the junction held 4 bases outside the gene matches. The DNA for the CDR3 is TGTGCCAGCAGCTTACTAGCGGGAGTGCGTGGGGCCAACGTCCTGACTTTC. Amino acids: CASSLLAGVRGANVLTF.